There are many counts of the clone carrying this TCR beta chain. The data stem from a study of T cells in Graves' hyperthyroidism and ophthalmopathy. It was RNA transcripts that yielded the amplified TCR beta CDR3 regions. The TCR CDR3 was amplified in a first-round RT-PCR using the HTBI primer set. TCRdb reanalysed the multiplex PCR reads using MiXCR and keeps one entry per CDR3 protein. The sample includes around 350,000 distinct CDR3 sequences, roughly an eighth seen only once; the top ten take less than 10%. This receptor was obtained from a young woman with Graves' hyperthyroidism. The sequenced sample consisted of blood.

As DNA, the CDR3 is TGTGCCAGCAGTTCGGGACAGCTCAATCAGCCCCAGCATTTT. Protein sequence: CASSSGQLNQPQHF. The chain employs TRBV28 and TRBJ1-5; 7 nucleotides agree with TRBD1. The CDR3 has 14 residues. From germline, CDR1 is MDHEN and CDR2 SYDVKM. The V and J ends lost 4 bases and 3 bases, in that order; junction bases with no gene match: 3.